This TCR beta chain was identified during a study of T cells in localized non-small cell lung cancer. Study-wide findings and caveats: Uninvolved adjacent lung showed the highest T cell clonality, exceeding tumor. Only one tumor region was sequenced, so heterogeneity remains possible. Overall survival was longer when the density of T cells in the blood was higher. Adjacent lung had a median roughly 58 of the 100 largest tumor clones.

Data came from immunoSEQ multiplex PCR; TCRdb stores just in-frame clones and leaves some out. The sample lists under 1,000 clones, approximately 16% occurring once. Trimming pared 2 bases from V and 4 bases from J, leaving 12 bases between. Germline CDR1 SGHNT, CDR2 YENEEA. This CDR3 has 16 amino acids. This clone is medium-sized in the sample. The antigen remains undetermined. Sample: lung tumor tissue, taken before any cancer treatment. This clonotype was sampled from an older female donor with stage I squamous cell lung carcinoma. The rearrangement links TRBV11-3 to TRBJ1-6; D remains ambiguous. CDR3 residues: CASSLFPENYNSPLHF. The CDR3 bases are TGTGCCAGCAGCTTATTCCCAGAAAATTATAATTCACCCCTCCACTTT.